The rows below give T cell receptor beta chains drawn from one sample of a study of CD8+ T cells in alopecia areata. The table came from immunoSEQ multiplex PCR; TCRdb's copy has only in-frame clones and leaves some out. The repertoire has fewer than 90,000 clones, roughly 51% of them found once; the top ten carry 5.5% to 6.5%. Sequencing was carried out using NKG2D-high CD8+ T cells sorted from blood. The receptors derive from a human donor with alopecia areata. Both conserved end residues are part of each CDR3. Some rows mark clone size as missing; the rest say once, few, many or name a class of expanded clone.

size	J	V	CDR3
-	TRBJ1-5	TRBV7-9	CASSLASNQPQHF
-	TRBJ1-5	TRBV28	CASSLAGLAEPQHF
-	TRBJ1-1	TRBV19	CASSLTGDLNTEAFF
-	TRBJ2-7	TRBV29-1	CSVEAAGTGNYEQYF
-	TRBJ1-1	TRBV29-1	CSVSGGPEAFF
many	TRBJ2-7	TRBV30	CAWSHPPSWTVSYEQYF
-	TRBJ2-2	TRBV6-5	CASSFNAGELFF
-	TRBJ1-5	TRBV7-9	CASSLGDGNQPQHF
few	TRBJ2-7	TRBV5-5	CASSWTGDEQYF
-	-	TRBV28	CASSPPGGVETQYF
-	TRBJ2-5	TRBV28	CASSFFGPTSETQYF
-	TRBJ2-2	TRBV5-1	CASSLVGAEELFF
-	TRBJ2-7	TRBV28	CATLGTVSSYEQYF
-	TRBJ1-3	TRBV29-1	CSVDEISGNTIYF
-	TRBJ2-7	TRBV5-4	CASSYSGLLEQYF
-	TRBJ2-3	TRBV29-1	CSVRGVSSTDTQYF
-	TRBJ1-1	TRBV27	CTSWGGNTEAFF
few	TRBJ1-2	TRBV29-1	CSVVGGEHGYTF
-	TRBJ1-2	TRBV20-1	CSARSLQGYTF
-	TRBJ2-1	TRBV12-5	CASGFGAEQFF
few	TRBJ2-5	TRBV27	CASSPLAGPEETQYF
-	TRBJ2-1	TRBV6-5	CASSYGGSSAEQFF
few	TRBJ2-2	TRBV29-1	CSVGPTGAGTGELFF
-	TRBJ2-7	TRBV29-1	CSVRGGTGYEQYF
-	TRBJ2-5	TRBV5-1	CASRPGTFQETQYF
-	TRBJ2-3	TRBV4-2	CASSQVGLLGGDTQYF
-	TRBJ2-1	TRBV27	CASSTHNEQFF
-	TRBJ1-1	TRBV11-3	CASSSPEGPTEAFF
-	TRBJ2-6	TRBV27	CASKGLSGANVLTF
few	TRBJ2-7	TRBV5-6	CASSLAGGGYEQYF
-	TRBJ2-3	TRBV18	CASSETTDTQYF
-	TRBJ2-7	TRBV27	CASSTHLPGQPYEQYF
-	TRBJ2-1	TRBV11-3	CASSSFGLASYNEQFF
few	TRBJ1-1	TRBV10-3	CAVLTVNTEAFF
-	TRBJ2-5	TRBV28	CASSSARKGTQYF
-	TRBJ2-5	TRBV4-1	CASSQVRADQETQYF
-	TRBJ2-7	TRBV30	CAWNSDSSFLTYEQYF
-	TRBJ1-5	TRBV6-6	CASSLIDTGQPQHF
-	TRBJ2-5	TRBV28	CASSFRGGLAEETQYF
-	TRBJ2-5	TRBV27	CASSFGRYQETQYF
-	TRBJ2-5	TRBV5-6	CASSLVTSGQETQYF
-	TRBJ2-7	TRBV30	CAHGAESYEQYF
few	TRBJ2-5	TRBV28	CASSPQRGGTETQYF
-	TRBJ1-2	TRBV29-1	CSAQTGVYGYTF
few	TRBJ2-1	TRBV30	CAWIPAGGIYNEQFF
few	TRBJ2-5	TRBV29-1	CSVAGLRTSEGNQETQYF
-	TRBJ2-3	TRBV9	CASSITGRRTDTQYF
-	TRBJ2-7	TRBV21-1	CASSRGSGRLWEQYF